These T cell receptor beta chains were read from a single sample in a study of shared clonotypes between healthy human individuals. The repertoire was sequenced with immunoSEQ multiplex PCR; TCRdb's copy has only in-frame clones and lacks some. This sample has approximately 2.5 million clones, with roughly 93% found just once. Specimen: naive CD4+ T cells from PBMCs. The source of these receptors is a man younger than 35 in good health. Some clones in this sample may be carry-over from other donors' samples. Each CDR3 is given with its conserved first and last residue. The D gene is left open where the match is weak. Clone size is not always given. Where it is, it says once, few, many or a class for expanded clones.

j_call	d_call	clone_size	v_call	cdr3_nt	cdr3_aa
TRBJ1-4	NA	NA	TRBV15	TGTGCCACCGGCCTGGGTTACGGTGAAGTGGATGAAAAACTGTTTTTT	CATGLGYGEVDEKLFF
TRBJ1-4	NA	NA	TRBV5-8	TGTGCCAGCAGCTTGTATGGGCAGGGAGCCGAAAAACTGTTTTTT	CASSLYGQGAEKLFF
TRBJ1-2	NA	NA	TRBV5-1	TGCGCCAGCAGCTTAGGGTATGGCTACACCTTC	CASSLGYGYTF
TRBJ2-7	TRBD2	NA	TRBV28	TGTGCCAGCAGTTCCGGTGGAGGGACTAGCGGACGCGAGCAGTACTTC	CASSSGGGTSGREQYF
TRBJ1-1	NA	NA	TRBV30	TGTGCCTGGAGTGTACGGGTGAACACTGAAGCTTTCTTT	CAWSVRVNTEAFF
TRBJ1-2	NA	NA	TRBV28	TGTGCCAGCAGTTTCCGGGACCGACCTAACTATGGCTACACCTTC	CASSFRDRPNYGYTF
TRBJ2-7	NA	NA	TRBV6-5	TGTGCCAGCAGTTACATGGGTAGGGGCTACGAGCAGTACTTC	CASSYMGRGYEQYF
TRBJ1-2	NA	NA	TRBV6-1	TGTGCCACCCCAAGGGCCAGCAGCTATGGCTACACCTTC	CATPRASSYGYTF
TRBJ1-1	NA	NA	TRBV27	TGTGCCAGCAGTTTATTGGGCACTGAAGCTTTCTTT	CASSLLGTEAFF
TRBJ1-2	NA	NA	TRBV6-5	TGTGCCAGCAGCACTCGGGGCTACTATGGCTACACCTTC	CASSTRGYYGYTF
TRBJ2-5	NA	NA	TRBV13	TGTGCCAGCAGCTTAGGACTAGATGGGGAGACCCAGTACTTC	CASSLGLDGETQYF
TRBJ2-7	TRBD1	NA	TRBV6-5	TGTGCCAGCCAAAGGGGACAGGCCTCCTACGAGCAGTACTTC	CASQRGQASYEQYF
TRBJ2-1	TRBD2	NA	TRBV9	TGTGCCAGCAGCTTCAGAGGGCTAGCGGGTCCCGAGCAGTTCTTC	CASSFRGLAGPEQFF
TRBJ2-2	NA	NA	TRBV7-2	TGTGCCAGCAGCTTAGGGCTCGTAGTAAACACCGGGGAGCTGTTTTTT	CASSLGLVVNTGELFF
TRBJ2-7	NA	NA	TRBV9	TGTGCCAGCAGCGTAGGGGGAAGAAGGGACGAGCAGTACTTC	CASSVGGRRDEQYF
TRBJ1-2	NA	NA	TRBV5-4	TGTGCCAGCGGAGACTCCCGCACCTTC	CASGDSRTF
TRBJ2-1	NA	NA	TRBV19	TGTGCCAGTAGTATCCCAAGGGGGAGCGATGAGCAGTTCTTC	CASSIPRGSDEQFF
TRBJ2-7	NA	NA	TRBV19	TGTGCCAGTAGTATAGGGGCAGGGCCAAATTACGAGCAGTACTTC	CASSIGAGPNYEQYF
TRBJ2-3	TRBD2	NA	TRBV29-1	TGCAGCGTTCGCGGGGCTAGCGGGAGTTCGACAGATACGCAGTATTTT	CSVRGASGSSTDTQYF
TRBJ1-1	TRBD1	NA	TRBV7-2	TGTGCCAGCGAGGAGGGGGCCCGCCGGAACACTGAAGCTTTCTTT	CASEEGARRNTEAFF
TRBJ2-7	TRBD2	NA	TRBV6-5	TGTGCCAGCACTAGAGGACTAGCGGCCTACGAGCAGTACTTC	CASTRGLAAYEQYF
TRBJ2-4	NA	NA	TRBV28	TGTGCCAGCACCGCCCGGGGGTGGCTCCAGTACTTC	CASTARGWLQYF
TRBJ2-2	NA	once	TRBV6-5	TGTGCCAGCAGTTTGACAAAAGGACAGCTGTTTTTT	CASSLTKGQLFF
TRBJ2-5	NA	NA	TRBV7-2	TGTGCCAGCAGCTTGGGGGCCGAGACCCAGTACTTC	CASSLGAETQYF
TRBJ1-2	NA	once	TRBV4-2	TGTGCCAGCAGCCGAGAAACGAGGAACTATGGCTACACCTTC	CASSRETRNYGYTF
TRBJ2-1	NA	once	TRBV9	TGTGCCAGCAGCGTATTCGTTGAGCAGTTCTTC	CASSVFVEQFF
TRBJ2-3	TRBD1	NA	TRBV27	TGTGCCAGCAGAGGGACAGGGAGGACAGATACGCAGTATTTT	CASRGTGRTDTQYF
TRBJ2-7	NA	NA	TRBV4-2	TGTGCCAGCAGCCAAGCTCCCGGAGTCTACGAGCAGTACTTC	CASSQAPGVYEQYF
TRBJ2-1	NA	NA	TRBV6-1	TGTGCCAGCAGTGTTCGCCGAAATGAGCAGTTCTTC	CASSVRRNEQFF
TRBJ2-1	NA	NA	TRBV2	TGTGCCAGCAGGGTAGGTGGGTCCTACAATGAGCAGTTCTTC	CASRVGGSYNEQFF
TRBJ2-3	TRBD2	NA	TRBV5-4	TGTGCCAGCAGCTTACGGGAGGGCCTGGGAACAGATACGCAGTATTTT	CASSLREGLGTDTQYF
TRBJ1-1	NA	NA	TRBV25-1	TGTGCCAGCAGTGAAGCGGGGGCCGAAGCTTTCTTT	CASSEAGAEAFF
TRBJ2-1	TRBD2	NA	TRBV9	TGTGCCAGCAGCCCAGGGTGGCAGCGGGATTACAATGAGCAGTTCTTC	CASSPGWQRDYNEQFF
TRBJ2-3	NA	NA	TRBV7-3	TGTGCCAGCAGCCTCACCGCAGATACGCAGTATTTT	CASSLTADTQYF
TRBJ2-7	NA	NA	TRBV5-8	TGTGCCAGCAGCTCGCTTGTGGGCCCCCCCTACGAGCAGTACTTC	CASSSLVGPPYEQYF
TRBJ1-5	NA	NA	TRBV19	TGTGCCAGTAGTTCAACAGATAGCAATCAGCCCCAGCATTTT	CASSSTDSNQPQHF
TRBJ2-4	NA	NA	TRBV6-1	TGTGCCAGCACCCAAGCCAACTGGGACATTCAGTACTTC	CASTQANWDIQYF
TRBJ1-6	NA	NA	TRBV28	TGTGCCAGCAGCAGCAGGGATTCACCCCTCCACTTT	CASSSRDSPLHF
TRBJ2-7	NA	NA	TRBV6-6	TGTGCCAGCAGTTACTCGACGCAGGTTGGGTACTTC	CASSYSTQVGYF
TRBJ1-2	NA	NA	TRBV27	TGTGCCAGCAGTTGGGGGAGGGGGGGAGGCTACACCTTC	CASSWGRGGGYTF
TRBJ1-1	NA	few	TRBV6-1	TGTGCCAGCAGAGGGCGGGTCACTGAAGCTTTCTTT	CASRGRVTEAFF
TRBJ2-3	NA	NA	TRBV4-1	TGCGCCAGCAGCCAAGACCTTTATAGCGGCTTCACAGATACGCAGTATTTT	CASSQDLYSGFTDTQYF
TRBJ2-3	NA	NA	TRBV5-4	TGTGCCAGCAGCTTGGATCTAGCGCAAAGCACAGATACGCAGTATTTT	CASSLDLAQSTDTQYF
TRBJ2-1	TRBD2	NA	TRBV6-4	TGTGCCAGCAGCCCACGAGGACTAGCGGGAAAAAATTCCTACAATGAGCAGTTCTTC	CASSPRGLAGKNSYNEQFF
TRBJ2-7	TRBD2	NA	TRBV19	TGTGCCAGTAGTAATCGGGCGGGAGCCCACGAGCAGTACTTC	CASSNRAGAHEQYF
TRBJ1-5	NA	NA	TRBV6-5	TGTGCCACATGGGACGGATTCGATAATCAGCCCCAGCATTTT	CATWDGFDNQPQHF
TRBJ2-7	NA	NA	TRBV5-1	TGCGCCAGCAGCCAGGTAGGACGTTTCGAGCAGTACTTC	CASSQVGRFEQYF
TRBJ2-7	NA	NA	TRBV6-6	TGTGCCAGCAGTTACTCTGACTCGCCCGACGGGCAGTACTTC	CASSYSDSPDGQYF
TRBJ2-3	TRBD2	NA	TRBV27	TGTGCCAGCAGTTTATCCGGGCCTAGCGGTCCCACAGATACGCAGTATTTT	CASSLSGPSGPTDTQYF
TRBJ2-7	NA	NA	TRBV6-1	TGTGCCAGCAGTACCCAGGGGGGTAGGAACGAGCAGTACTTC	CASSTQGGRNEQYF
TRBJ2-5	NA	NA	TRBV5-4	TGTGCCAGCAGCCTCCCTCGGGGGCAGCAGGAGACCCAGTACTTC	CASSLPRGQQETQYF
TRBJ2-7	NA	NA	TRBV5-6	TGTGCCAGCAGCTTGCGTCAGGACCTTAGCTCCTACGAGCAGTACTTC	CASSLRQDLSSYEQYF
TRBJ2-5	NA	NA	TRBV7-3	TGTGCCAGCAGCCCCGGGACACATCCTCAAGAGACCCAGTACTTC	CASSPGTHPQETQYF
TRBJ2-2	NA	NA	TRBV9	TGTGCCAGCAGCGGAACGACAGTTACCGGGGAGCTGTTTTTT	CASSGTTVTGELFF
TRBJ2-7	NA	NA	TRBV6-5	TGTGCCAGCAGTTACTACGCGGAGCAGTACTTC	CASSYYAEQYF
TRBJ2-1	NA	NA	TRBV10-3	TGTGCCATCAGAGGGGACACCAACAATGAGCAGTTCTTC	CAIRGDTNNEQFF
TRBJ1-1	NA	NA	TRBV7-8	TGTGCCAGCAGCCCATCCCGTGCCCTCGAAGCTTTCTTT	CASSPSRALEAFF